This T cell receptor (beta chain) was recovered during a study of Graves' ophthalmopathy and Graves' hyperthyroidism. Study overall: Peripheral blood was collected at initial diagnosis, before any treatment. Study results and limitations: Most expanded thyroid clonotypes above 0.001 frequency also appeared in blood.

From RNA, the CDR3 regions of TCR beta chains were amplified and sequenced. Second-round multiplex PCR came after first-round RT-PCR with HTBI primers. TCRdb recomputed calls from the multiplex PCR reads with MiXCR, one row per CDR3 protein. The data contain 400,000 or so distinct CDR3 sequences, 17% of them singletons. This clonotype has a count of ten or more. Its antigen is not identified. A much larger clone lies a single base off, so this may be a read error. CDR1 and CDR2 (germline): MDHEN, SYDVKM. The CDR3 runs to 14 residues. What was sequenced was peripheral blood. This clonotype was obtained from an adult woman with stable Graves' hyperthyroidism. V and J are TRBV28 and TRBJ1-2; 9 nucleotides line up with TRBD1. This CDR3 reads CASSSTRTGAGYAF. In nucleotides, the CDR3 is TGTGCCAGCAGCTCAACCAGGACAGGGGCTGGCTACGCCTTC.